The clone carrying this T cell receptor (beta chain) was observed at least ten times. These data are taken from a study of T-cell reconstitution after alpha-beta-depleted transplantation in children. CDR3 length: 16 residues. Germline CDR1 reads SEHNR; CDR2 reads FQNEAQ (reference sequence). Trimming took 6 bases from V and 2 from J; bases not matched to a gene: 7. Preparation of the TCRbeta library used unique molecular identifiers. TCRdb re-called the PCR reads with MiXCR, one entry per CDR3 protein. The table records 120,000 or so distinct CDR3 sequences, about 9.4% of them present only once. The input for sequencing was PBMCs from the stem cell graft donor, taken from the stem cell graft. The receptor was isolated from a human donor who donated a stem cell graft to a child with acute lymphoblastic leukemia. The genes are TRBV7-9 and TRBJ2-5; TRBD2 matches 12 bases. CDR3 DNA sequence: TGTGCCAGCAGTCTAACAGGACTAGCGGGGCAAGAGACCCAGTACTTC. Residues: CASSLTGLAGQETQYF.